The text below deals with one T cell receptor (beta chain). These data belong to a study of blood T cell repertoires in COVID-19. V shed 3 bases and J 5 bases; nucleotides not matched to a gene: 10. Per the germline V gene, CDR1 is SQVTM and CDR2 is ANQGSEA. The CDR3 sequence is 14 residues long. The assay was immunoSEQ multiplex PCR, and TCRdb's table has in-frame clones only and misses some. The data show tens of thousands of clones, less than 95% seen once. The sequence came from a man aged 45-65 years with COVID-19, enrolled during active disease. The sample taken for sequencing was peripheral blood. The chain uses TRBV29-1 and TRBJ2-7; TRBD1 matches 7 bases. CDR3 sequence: CSVDGVRGLDEQYF. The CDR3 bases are TGCAGCGTTGACGGGGTTAGGGGGCTGGACGAGCAGTACTTC.